The next 20 T cell receptor beta chains were all read from a single sample in a study of tumor-infiltrating lymphocytes in primary liver carcinoma. Co-extracted RNA and DNA came from about 19-30 mg of unsorted bulk tissue. TCR beta cDNA was prepared out of roughly 450 ng total RNA by means of a constant-region primer. A slightly modified ARM-PCR protocol with three nested multiplex PCR rounds produced these TCR beta libraries. Each of the first two PCR rounds ran approximately 10 cycles with TRBV1-TRBV30 forward and C-beta reverse primers. TCRdb redid the calling of the multiplex PCR reads with MiXCR, one entry per CDR3 protein. The data show approximately 100,000 distinct CDR3 sequences, with about two thirds seen just once and approximately 12% held by the top ten. Material: liver tumor tissue from sampling region 2. Indicated subset: tumor region T2, inferior pole. The receptors stem from a woman aged 55-69 years with primary liver carcinoma and hepatitis B virus infection.

Of note for this clonotype: Germline is not matched at one junction end, which may reflect a read error. The CDR3 region is CAGSLAEETQCF. In DNA, the CDR3 is TGCGCCGGCAGCCTCGCGGAAGAGACCCAGTGCTTC. J is TRBJ2-5 and V is TRBV5-1; D uncertain. The length of the CDR3 is 12 residues. CDR1 is SGHRS, CDR2 YFSETQ, per germline. Combining the CDR3 with reference TRBV5-1 and TRBJ2-5 gives the whole variable domain KAGVTQTPRYLIKTRGQQVTLSCSPISGHRSVSWYQQTPGQGLQFLFEYFSETQRNKGNFPGRFSGRQFSNSRSEMNVSTLELGDSALYLCAGSLAEETQCFGPGTRLLVL.

The chain recombines TRBV28 with TRBJ1-2; 7 nucleotides match TRBD1. V was clipped by 5 bases and J by 7 bases; unmatched bases: 16. From germline, CDR1 is MDHEN and CDR2 SYDVKM. The CDR3 runs 16 residues. The CDR3 here is CASSPPVLQGLGGYTF. The CDR3, as DNA: TGTGCCAGCAGTCCCCCAGTTTTACAGGGGTTGGGTGGCTACACCTTC.

This clonotype was seen more than once but under ten times. A much more abundant neighbour one base away suggests this may be a read error. The chain recombines TRBV6-1 with TRBJ2-7; a weak D match, TRBD2 (6 bases). Trimming removed 1 base at V and 5 bases at J, with 18 bases between. CDR3 size: 16 residues. Germline V lookup: CDR1 MNHNS, CDR2 SASEGT. The DNA of the CDR3 is TGTGCCAGCAGTGAAGGGGGGTACGGGACTGACCACGAGCAGTACTTC. Its protein product is CASSEGGYGTDHEQYF.

A word on this clonotype: A much larger clone differs from this one at a single base, so this may be a read error. The chain links TRBV28 to TRBJ2-5; D may correspond to TRBD1 or TRBD2 (5 bases each). Germline assignment: CDR1 MDHEN and CDR2 SYDVKM. The CDR3 contains 15 residues. DNA for the CDR3: TGTGCCGGCAGACCGACGGGGCTGCTGCAAGAGACCCAGTACTTC. As protein: CAGRPTGLLQETQYF.

This clonotype has a handful of counts. This may arise from a read error, as a much more abundant clone is one base away. The chain employs TRBV29-1 and TRBJ2-3; the D gene is possibly TRBD2 (6 bases). Germline V gene data show CDR1 as SQVTM and CDR2 as ANQGSEA. The CDR3 contains 16 residues. CDR3 amino acids: CSVEHRLHTSIDTQYF. DNA for the CDR3: TGCAGCGTTGAGCACAGATTACATACTAGCATAGATACGCAGTATTTT.

The chain is built from TRBV7-9 and TRBJ2-2; D may be TRBD2 (6 bases). V was pared by 6 bases and J by 9 bases, with 20 bases between. CDR3 length: 15 amino acids. Looked up from germline, CDR1 is SEHNR and CDR2 is FQNEAQ (reference sequence). CDR3 DNA: TGTGCCAGCAGGGGATTAGTGGGAGGTGCAAGGGAGCTGTTTTTT. It specifies CASRGLVGGARELFF.

This clonotype was detected only a few times. The V call is TRBV7-9, the J call TRBJ2-2; D ambiguous. Germline CDR1 reads SEHNR; CDR2 reads FQNEAQ (reference sequence). The CDR3 has 14 amino acids. The germline V and J ends were trimmed by 2 bases and 6 bases, with 10 bases remaining between them. As DNA, the CDR3 is TGTGCCAGCAGCTTATTGCAATCGTCCGGGGAGCTGTTTTTT. Its translation: CASSLLQSSGELFF.

This chain joins TRBV11-2 and TRBJ2-1; 7 bases fit TRBD2. The CDR3 is made up of 16 amino acids. The germline V gene encodes CDR1 SGHAT and CDR2 FQNNGV. Trimming took 4 bases from V and 2 from J; bases not matched to a gene: 8. CDR3 residues: CASSCEWEGTYNEQFF. In DNA form, the CDR3 reads TGTGCCAGCAGCTGCGAGTGGGAGGGGACCTACAATGAGCAGTTCTTC. Full variable domain (remainder filled in from reference TRBV11-2 and TRBJ2-1): EAGVAQSPRYKIIEKRQSVAFWCNPISGHATLYWYQQILGQGPKLLIQFQNNGVVDDSQLPKDRFSAERLKGVDSTLKIQPAKLEDSAVYLCASSCEWEGTYNEQFFGPGTRLTVL.

The chain carries TRBV3-1 and TRBJ1-5; unclear D gene. Germline loops: CDR1 LGHDT, CDR2 YNNKEL (reference sequence). The CDR3 spans 14 residues. V was pared by 4 bases and J by 9 bases, with 16 bases between. CDR3 sequence (DNA): TGTGCCAGCAGCCTAGGGAAGATCCAGTCGCCCCAGCATTTT. Translated: CASSLGKIQSPQHF.

This clonotype was observed a handful of times. Since no conserved phenylalanine or tryptophan closes the CDR3, a read error is the likely cause. It is unclear where the CDR3 begins or ends on the DNA, so no DNA is shown, and the CDR3 is as TCRdb lists it. The rearrangement links TRBV11-2 to TRBJ2-7; the DNA was not used to check the table's D call, TRBD2. The CDR3 has 9 residues if both end residues are counted. CDR1 is SGHAT and CDR2 is FQNNGV in the germline V gene. CDR3 protein: CASSRRLAG.

This clonotype was counted at least ten times. The chain is built from TRBV5-1 and TRBJ2-3; 9 positions match TRBD2. The CDR3 sequence is 15 residues long. Germline V gene sequence: CDR1 SGHRS, CDR2 YFSETQ. V trimming: 0 bases; J trimming: 5 bases; junction bases outside the gene matches: 4. The CDR3 here is CASSLEMRGGDTQYF. The CDR3 DNA reads TGCGCCAGCAGCTTGGAGATGCGGGGGGGAGATACGCAGTATTTT.

Notes on this clonotype: A much larger clone lies a single base off, so this may be a read error. J is TRBJ2-3 and V is TRBV28, with TRBD2 as a possible D gene (6 bases). V was trimmed by 7 bases and J by 6 bases, leaving 14 bases between them. This CDR3 region has 13 residues. Looked up from germline, CDR1 is MDHEN and CDR2 is SYDVKM. The CDR3, as DNA: TGTGCCAGCAAAAACCTCGGAGGGGATACGCAGTATTTT. Translated, it gives CASKNLGGDTQYF.

Ten or more counts support this clonotype. CDR3 amino acids: CASMVTFAASTDTQYF. The DNA for the CDR3 is TGTGCCAGCATGGTCACTTTTGCGGCTAGCACAGATACGCAGTATTTT. The chain employs TRBV6-5 and TRBJ2-3; D uncertain. Per the germline V gene, CDR1 is MNHEY and CDR2 is SVGAGI. This CDR3 has 16 amino acids. The V end lost 7 bases, the J end lost 0 bases, and 17 bases lay between the germline ends.

The gene calls are TRBV6-1 and TRBJ1-2; 8 nucleotides line up with TRBD1. Germline values: CDR1 MNHNS, CDR2 SASEGT. With 10 bases clipped from V and 5 bases from J, the junction kept 9 bases outside the gene matches. CDR3 size: 13 residues. CDR3 nucleotide sequence: TGTGCCAATAGTCGCGACAGGGGATATGGCTACACCTTC. Its protein product is CANSRDRGYGYTF.

Here the CDR3 DNA reads TGTGCCAGCAGCTTAGAGGGGGAGGTCATTCAGTACTTC. Encoded protein: CASSLEGEVIQYF. The rearrangement uses TRBV11-2 and TRBJ2-4; tentative D call: TRBD2 (6 bases). CDR1 is SGHAT and CDR2 is FQNNGV in the germline V gene. The V end lost 0 bases, the J end lost 9 bases, and 9 bases lay between the germline ends. The CDR3 runs 13 residues.

The rearrangement links TRBV29-1 to TRBJ2-4; a weak D match, TRBD1 (5 bases). The germline V gene has CDR1 SQVTM and CDR2 ANQGSEA. This CDR3 is 16 amino acids long. Trimming cost V 2 bases and J 1 base, with 15 bases left between them. As DNA, the CDR3 is TGCAGCGTTGAAATGGGGTTGGGGCGGGCCAAAAACATTCAGTACTTC. This gives the protein CSVEMGLGRAKNIQYF.

V is TRBV2 and J is TRBJ1-5, with a weak D call TRBD1 (5 bases). This CDR3 is built from 14 residues. V was clipped by 2 bases and J by 7 bases, with 12 bases between them. Germline CDR1 is SNHLY and CDR2 is FYNNEI. The CDR3 DNA is TGTGCCAGCAGTGAATCAGGGAAGGGGCAGCCCCAGCATTTT. Protein product: CASSESGKGQPQHF.

About this clonotype: A much larger clone differs by one base, so this may be a read error. The chain has TRBV28 and TRBJ2-1; TRBD2 matches at 10 bases. This CDR3 comprises 14 residues. Germline V gives CDR1 MDHEN, CDR2 SYDVKM. The CDR3 DNA reads TGTGCCAGCACCAAAGCGGGAGGGCGGAATGAGCAGCTCTTC. It translates to CASTKAGGRNEQLF.

Regarding this clonotype: The conserved phenylalanine or tryptophan is not found at the CDR3 terminus, so this likely reflects a read error. Here the CDR3 reads CASSEETSGSWGQYY. The CDR3 bases are TGCGCCAGCAGTGAAGAGACTAGCGGGAGTTGGGGGCAGTACTAC. The V call is TRBV6-1, the J call TRBJ2-7; TRBD2 matches at 12 bases. CDR1 MNHNS and CDR2 SASEGT come from the germline V gene. This CDR3 is built from 15 residues.

This clonotype has a count of ten or more. CDR3 in DNA: TGTGCCAGCAGGGAACATGGCCACAAAAGCTCCTACGAGCAGTACTTC. Translated, it gives CASREHGHKSSYEQYF. V gene TRBV6-6 combines with J gene TRBJ2-7; D ambiguous. Trimming cost V 6 bases and J 0 bases, with 18 bases left between them. Germline V lookup: CDR1 MNHNY, CDR2 SVGAGI (reference sequence). This CDR3 comprises 16 residues.